One sample yielded the 19 T cell receptor beta chains listed below, sequenced in a study of tumor and adjacent non-tumor tissue in lung cancer. Three rounds of nested PCR, following a modified ARM-PCR protocol, produced the TCRbeta library. TCRdb called the multiplex PCR reads again in MiXCR, with one record for every CDR3 protein. The sample carries about 60,000 distinct CDR3 sequences, roughly 57% recorded once. The template was RNA from unsorted bulk tissue. This non-tumor lung sample came from over 3 cm beyond the tumor edge. The sequencing sample was made of distant non-tumor lung tissue. Source of these receptors: a man aged 70-80 years with non-small cell lung cancer.

A few counts support this clonotype. A much larger clone is a single base away; this may be a read error. The chain combines TRBV29-1 with TRBJ2-5; D might be TRBD1 (6 bases). This CDR3 contains 12 residues. The germline CDR1 and CDR2 sequences are SQVTM and ANQGSEA. CDR3 nucleotide sequence: TGCAGCGTCTACAGGGTCCAAGGGACCCAGTACTTC. Protein product: CSVYRVQGTQYF.

A remark on this clonotype: At one end, the junction sequence differs from germline, possibly due to a read error. V and J are TRBV6-6 and TRBJ1-2; 7 nucleotides align to TRBD1. The CDR3 totals 12 residues. CDR1 is MNHNY and CDR2 is SVGAGI in the germline V gene (reference sequence). The DNA of the CDR3 is TGTGTCAGCAGTCCCCTGGGACAGCCATGCACCTTC. It translates to CVSSPLGQPCTF.

Only one count was recorded for this clonotype. J is TRBJ2-2 and V is TRBV7-9, with TRBD2 matching over 7 bases. Germline V CDR1 and CDR2: SEHNR, FQNEAQ (reference sequence). The V gene end was trimmed by 2 bases and the J gene end by 3 bases; junction bases not matched to a gene: 9. The length of the CDR3 is 17 residues. CDR3 in amino acids: CASSLTGTTRDTGELFF. The DNA for the CDR3 is TGTGCCAGCAGCTTAACCGGGACTACTAGGGACACCGGGGAGCTGTTTTTT.

The V and J genes are TRBV6-6 and TRBJ1-3, with 7 positions matching TRBD1. The junction had 16 bases not matched to a gene; V was cut back by 10 bases and J by 10 bases. The V gene's germline CDR1 is MNHNY and CDR2 SVGAGI (reference sequence). The CDR3 spans 14 residues. DNA of the CDR3: TGTGCCAACAGCTTGGACAGGCGGAGCTCTACCATATATTTT. It yields the protein CANSLDRRSSTIYF.

With respect to this clonotype: At one end, the junction sequence differs from germline, possibly due to a read error. The V call is TRBV11-3, the J call TRBJ2-2, with D possibly TRBD1 on 7 matching bases. Germline V gives CDR1 SGHNT, CDR2 YENEEA. CDR3 length: 17 amino acids. CDR3 in DNA: TGTGCCAGCAACAACAGGGGATCTGGCGGGAACACAGGGGAGCTGTTTTTT. Translating it yields CASNNRGSGGNTGELFF.

This clonotype was recorded many times. The chain is built from TRBV29-1 and TRBJ1-4; D is undetermined. The CDR3 has 12 amino acids. The V gene lost 7 bases and the J gene lost 5 bases, with 11 bases spanning the gap. Germline loops: CDR1 SQVTM, CDR2 ANQGSEA. DNA for the CDR3: TGCAGCGCATATGGATCAAATGAAAAACTGTTTTTT. Amino acid sequence: CSAYGSNEKLFF.

This clonotype was observed once. At one boundary the junction diverges from the germline segment, which might be a read error. The chain recombines TRBV13 with TRBJ1-2; perhaps TRBD1 as D (6 bases). The CDR3 contains 14 residues. Germline V gives CDR1 PRHDT, CDR2 FYEKMQ (reference sequence). The CDR3 protein is CASSSLTGRYGYTF. As DNA, the CDR3 is TGTGCCAGCAGCTCCTTGACAGGTAGATATGGATACACCTTC.

With regard to this clonotype: This sequence may be a read error, since a much larger clone differs from it by one base. The chain links TRBV5-5 to TRBJ1-2; no firm D call. Looked up from germline, CDR1 is SGHKS and CDR2 is YYEKEE (reference sequence). The CDR3 runs 14 residues. For the CDR3, the DNA is TGTGCCAGCAACTTGGATCCGGCCTCCTATGGCTACACCTTC. Translation gives CASNLDPASYGYTF.

This clonotype was observed a handful of times. The chain combines TRBV30 with TRBJ2-2; D unclear. Trimming stripped 3 bases from V and 0 bases from J, with 8 bases between. The germline gives CDR1 GTSNPN, CDR2 SVGIG (reference sequence). CDR3 length: 14 amino acids. The CDR3 spells CAWSALANTGELFF. The CDR3 DNA is TGTGCCTGGAGCGCCCTCGCGAACACCGGGGAGCTGTTTTTT.

This clonotype was seen at least ten times. The V call is TRBV6-5, the J call TRBJ2-7; weak D call: TRBD1 (6 bases). V was cut by 4 bases and J by 9 bases, with 19 bases left in between. This CDR3 spans 14 amino acids. Germline CDR1 reads MNHEY; CDR2 reads SVGAGI. CDR3 residues: CASSLHRDNPSQYF. CDR3 in DNA: TGTGCCAGCAGTTTACATAGGGACAACCCATCGCAGTACTTC.

Concerning this clonotype: The junction departs from the called germline gene at one end, perhaps through a read error. The chain employs TRBV29-1 and TRBJ2-2; D is unresolved. Germline CDR1 and CDR2: SQVTM and ANQGSEA. The CDR3 is 14 residues long. CDR3 sequence (DNA): TGCAGGGTTGAGCCGCAGAGAAACACCGGGGAGCTGTTTTTT. Protein: CRVEPQRNTGELFF.

At least ten counts were recorded for this clonotype. The rearrangement joins TRBV29-1 to TRBJ2-7; D perhaps matches TRBD1 (7 bases). Trimming took off 5 bases at V and 4 bases at J, with 21 bases between the two ends. CDR3 length: 15 residues. Germline CDR1 SQVTM, CDR2 ANQGSEA. CDR3 DNA sequence: TGCAGCGTTCAGGGGGGAGATGGCCTCCCTTACGAGCAGTACTTC. This gives the protein CSVQGGDGLPYEQYF.

This clonotype was found many times. This chain uses TRBV6-1 with TRBJ2-7; the D is unclear. The CDR3 sequence is 10 residues long. Germline V gene lookup returns CDR1 MNHNS and CDR2 SASEGT. The V gene lost 6 bases and the J gene lost 6 bases, with 6 bases spanning the gap. CDR3 DNA sequence: TGTGCCAGCAGGAATCTCGAGCAGTACTTC. It codes for CASRNLEQYF.

For this clonotype: Because it lacks the conserved phenylalanine or tryptophan at the end, this CDR3 is likely a read error. The genes are TRBV11-1 and TRBJ2-6; D gene ambiguous. Per the germline V gene, CDR1 is SGHAT and CDR2 is FQDESV (reference sequence). The CDR3 length is 15 residues. V lost 6 bases and J 0 bases, leaving 9 bases between the germline ends. As DNA, the CDR3 is TGTGCCAGCAGAGAAATTAACTCTGGGGCCAACGTCCTGACTTCC. This gives the protein CASREINSGANVLTS.

Concerning this clonotype: At one end, the junction sequence differs from germline, possibly due to a read error. This chain joins TRBV29-1 and TRBJ2-3, with a possible D match to TRBD1 (6 bases). Per the germline V gene, CDR1 is SQVTM and CDR2 is ANQGSEA. The CDR3 runs 14 residues. CDR3 nucleotides: TGCAACGTTTTGGCCAGGGGCTACACAGATATGCAGTATTTT. It is translated as CNVLARGYTDMQYF.

Comments on this clonotype: It may be a read error: a sequence one base away is much more abundant. V and J are TRBV5-5 and TRBJ2-3, with D unclear. Per germline, CDR1 SGHKS and CDR2 YYEKEE (reference sequence). The CDR3 covers 13 residues. CDR3 nucleotide sequence: TGTGTCAGCAGCTTGGGCGATCGGGATACGCAGTATTTT. Amino acids: CVSSLGDRDTQYF. Filled out from reference TRBV5-5 and TRBJ2-3, the complete variable domain reads DAGVTQSPTHLIKTRGQQVTLRCSPISGHKSVSWYQQVLGQGPQFIFQYYEKEERGRGNFPDRFSARQFPNYSSELNVNALLLGDSALYLCVSSLGDRDTQYFGPGTRLTVL.

This clonotype was detected once. At one boundary the junction diverges from the germline segment, which might be a read error. Written as DNA, the CDR3 is TGTGTCAGCCGGCGACCGCTAACCTACGAGCAGTACTTC. This sequence encodes CVSRRPLTYEQYF. The V and J genes are TRBV6-1 and TRBJ2-7; D remains ambiguous. This CDR3 has 13 residues. The germline gives CDR1 MNHNS, CDR2 SASEGT.

V and J are TRBV30 and TRBJ2-6; D uncertain. V was pared by 4 bases and J by 4 bases, with 20 bases between. The germline gives CDR1 GTSNPN, CDR2 SVGIG (reference sequence). CDR3 length: 17 residues. CDR3 sequence reads: CAWTPQHGLKGANVLTF. As DNA, the CDR3 is TGTGCCTGGACCCCCCAACACGGGCTGAAGGGGGCCAACGTCCTGACTTTC.

On this clonotype: Since no conserved phenylalanine or tryptophan closes the CDR3, a read error is the likely cause. The chain is built from TRBV6-2 or TRBV6-3 and TRBJ2-5, with a weak D call TRBD1 (5 bases). CDR1 MNHEY and CDR2 SVGEGT come from the germline V gene. The CDR3 contains 17 residues. CDR3 residues: CASSYDLGQGRQGTQYL. CDR3 DNA sequence: TGTGCCAGCAGTTACGATCTTGGGCAGGGCCGCCAAGGGACCCAGTACCTC.